The TCR beta chain described here comes from a study of radiation and T cells in renal cell carcinoma. Overall study: Nephrectomy followed 15 Gy stereotactic body radiation by 4 weeks.

Specified time point: baseline pretreatment blood. Treatment in this sample: 15 Gy SBRT to primary tumor, nephrectomy 4 weeks later. The CDR3 loop spans 15 amino acids. V lost 6 bases to trimming and J lost 4 bases; unmatched junction nucleotides: 9. In germline, CDR1 is MNHNS, CDR2 SASEGT. Repertoires were generated with immunoSEQ multiplex PCR, while TCRdb's copy carries only in-frame clones and drops some. The data show about 150,000 clones, 88% seen once. The chain uses TRBV6-1 and TRBJ1-5; 7 bases map to TRBD1. This sequence was found in a woman between 65 and 79 years old with renal cell carcinoma. This sample comprised blood, obtained from a patient whose treatment included radiotherapy and nephrectomy. DNA of the CDR3: TGTGCCAGCAGCCAGGGGGACAGTTGGAATCAGCCCCAGCATTTT. Translation gives CASSQGDSWNQPQHF.